This T cell receptor (beta chain) was sequenced during a study of cytomegalovirus exposure and HLA in healthy donors. Vbeta (60) and Jbeta (13) primers were used in the PCR. Original analysis: Counted up in a later analysis, unique TCR beta chains came to 65 million to 80 million, with around 10 million shared. The table came from immunoSEQ multiplex PCR; TCRdb's copy has only in-frame clones and leaves some out. The D gene and trimming were derived from the DNA, and the V and J assignments and clone size from that table. The sample yields approximately 100,000 clones, roughly 82% seen once. This CDR3 has 15 amino acids. After removal of 4 bases from V and 12 bases from J, the junction contained 8 bases not matched to a gene. Germline V gives CDR1 SGHRS, CDR2 YFSETQ. Study conclusions and caveats: The authors enumerated over 150 TCR beta chains as linked to cytomegalovirus. Later analysis suggested links between common viral pathogens and several top significant clusters.

With respect to this clone: Its cognate antigen is unknown.

This TCR was recovered from a male donor in good health and CMV-seropositive. This chain connects TRBV5-1 to TRBJ2-1, with 15 bases identical to TRBD2. The sample taken for sequencing was PBMCs. In nucleotides, the CDR3 is TGCGCCAGCAGCCGGACTAGCGGGGGGGCTTTGACGCAGTTCTTC. Amino acids: CASSRTSGGALTQFF.